This T cell receptor beta chain is from a study of response to subunit inactivated influenza vaccine. Findings and limits, study-wide: T cells newly recruited by each seasonal influenza vaccination are few, the authors suggested.

With respect to this clonotype: Its antigen is undetermined.

TCRdb recomputed calls from the RT-PCR reads with MiXCR, one row per CDR3 protein. Of about 500,000 distinct CDR3 sequences in the sample, 13% were seen once. Germline CDR1 SGDLS, CDR2 YYNGEE. Trimming took off 4 bases at V and 5 bases at J, with 21 bases between the two ends. The CDR3 is made up of 16 amino acids. Sequencing was performed on PBMCs from blood, taken around seven weeks after vaccination. The source of this sequence is a man aged 50 to 59 who received an inactivated influenza vaccine. This chain links TRBV9 with TRBJ2-5; D might be TRBD1 (6 bases). CDR3 residues: CASSTLGTPGRETQYF. CDR3 sequence (DNA): TGTGCCAGCAGCACCCTTGGGACACCCGGTCGGGAGACCCAGTACTTC.